Listed here are 9 T cell receptor beta chains from one sample, sequenced in a study of human T cells and chemical hapten exposure (dated by TCRdb to the early 2020s). Libraries were constructed by RACE. Instrument on record: NextSeq 500. In-frame beta chains were kept once TCRdb had trimmed the public reads at Q25 with fastp and called clones with MiXCR. Entries are consolidated by CDR3 protein sequence, retaining the most common genes and DNA. The sample includes fewer than 100,000 distinct CDR3 sequences, with roughly 10% observed a single time. The ten most abundant clones make up roughly 1% of the sample. This sample's time point label indicates: patch test 3, about 24 weeks after DPC sensitization. The treatment or condition label for this specimen denotes: therapeutic diphenylcyclopropenone sensitization with weekly scalp DPC. The source was whole blood, collected in connection with sensitization to the hapten diphenylcyclopropenone (DPC). The receptors stem from a woman aged 25 to 45 with alopecia areata. Some clones in this sample may be carry-over from other donors' samples.

At least ten counts were recorded for this clonotype. CDR3 in amino acids: CASRMGGAGNQPQHF. CDR3 DNA sequence: TGTGCCAGCAGGATGGGGGGCGCGGGCAATCAGCCCCAGCATTTT. The V and J genes are TRBV6-1 and TRBJ1-5; the D gene is possibly TRBD1 (6 bases). Per germline, CDR1 MNHNS and CDR2 SASEGT. Between the trimmed V and J ends, which lost 6 bases and 2 bases, there was a span of 14 bases. There are 15 residues in the CDR3.

This clonotype showed up many times. The V call is TRBV6-1, the J call TRBJ1-1, with a tentative D call TRBD1 (6 bases). The ends were cut back, 0 bases at V and 1 base at J, with 9 bases in the middle. The CDR3 covers 15 residues. Germline V gene sequence: CDR1 MNHNS, CDR2 SASEGT. The CDR3 DNA follows: TGTGCCAGCAGTGAAGCCGAACAGGGGAACACTGAAGCTTTCTTT. It codes for CASSEAEQGNTEAFF.

This chain joins TRBV6-4 and TRBJ2-3; tentative D call: TRBD2 (6 bases). The CDR3 covers 15 residues. The germline V and J ends were trimmed by 1 base and 2 bases, with 10 bases remaining between them. Germline V CDR1 and CDR2: MRHNA, SNTAGT. The DNA of the CDR3 is TGTGCCAGCAGTGACTTAGCGGACAACACAGATACGCAGTATTTT. It yields the protein CASSDLADNTDTQYF.

The sample holds a few counts of this clonotype. The CDR3 reads CASSRDRDQETQYF. CDR3 bases: TGCGCCAGCAGCAGGGACAGGGACCAAGAGACCCAGTACTTC. The chain joins TRBV5-1 to TRBJ2-5; 9 bases match TRBD1. The CDR3 runs to 14 residues. CDR1 and CDR2 (germline): SGHRS, YFSETQ. V trimming: 4 bases; J trimming: 0 bases; junction bases outside the gene matches: 1.

The chain joins TRBV27 to TRBJ2-6, with 8 bases that match TRBD1. The length of the CDR3 is 19 residues. Trimming at V came to 2 bases and at J to 0 bases, leaving 9 bases not matched to a gene. Germline CDR1 and CDR2: MNHEY and SMNVEV (reference sequence). CDR3 coding DNA: TGTGCCAGCAGTTTAAGGCCAGACAGGGGAAGCTCTGGGGCCAACGTCCTGACTTTC. Its translation is CASSLRPDRGSSGANVLTF.

This clonotype was recorded many times. The CDR3 DNA reads TGTGCCAGCACCCACGGGCCTGTTGGCTACACCTTC. Its protein product is CASTHGPVGYTF. The V gene is TRBV6-2 or TRBV6-3, the J gene TRBJ1-2; D unresolved. CDR3 size: 12 residues. CDR1 MNHEY and CDR2 SVGEGT come from the germline V gene. V was clipped by 7 bases and J by 7 bases, with 13 bases between them.

The V gene is TRBV20-1, the J gene TRBJ2-3; maybe TRBD2 (6 bases). The CDR3 is made up of 14 amino acids. Germline CDR1 is DFQATT and CDR2 is SNEGSKA (reference sequence). V shed 3 bases and J shed 0 bases, with 10 bases lying between them. Here the CDR3 DNA reads TGCAGTGCTAGCGGCGGGATAAGCACAGATACGCAGTATTTT. Translated, it gives CSASGGISTDTQYF.

This clonotype was detected many times. This chain uses TRBV7-2 with TRBJ1-6, with 8 bases aligning to TRBD1. The germline gives CDR1 SGHTA, CDR2 FQGNSA. The CDR3 contains 20 residues. V lost 1 base and J lost 4; bases outside the gene matches: 15. The CDR3 bases are TGTGCCAGCAGCTTAGGGGGGCGGACAGGGAACGTAGGGTATAATTCACCCCTCCACTTT. Protein: CASSLGGRTGNVGYNSPLHF.

The chain combines TRBV9 with TRBJ2-1, with D hard to call. Germline V gene data show CDR1 as SGDLS and CDR2 as YYNGEE. This CDR3 spans 14 amino acids. V was trimmed by 4 bases and J by 9 bases, leaving 17 bases between them. For the CDR3, the DNA is TGTGCCAGCAGCCCCGCGGACCTTTTGGGTGAGCAGTTCTTC. Its protein product is CASSPADLLGEQFF.